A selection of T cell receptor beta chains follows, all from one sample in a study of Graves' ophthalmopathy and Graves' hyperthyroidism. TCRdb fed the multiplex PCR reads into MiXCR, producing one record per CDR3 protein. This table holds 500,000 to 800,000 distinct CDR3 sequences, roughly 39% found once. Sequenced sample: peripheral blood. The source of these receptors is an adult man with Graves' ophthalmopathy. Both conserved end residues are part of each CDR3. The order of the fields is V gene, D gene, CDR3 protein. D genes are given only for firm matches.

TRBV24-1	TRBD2	CATSDPGLAEPQETQYF
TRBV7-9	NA	CASSHDTGSGANVLTF
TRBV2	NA	CASGGSGVGNQPQHF
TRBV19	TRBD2	CASSPRTMRGTTGELFF
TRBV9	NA	CASSVWENGLEQYF
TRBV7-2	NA	CASSLGQPRSNEQFF
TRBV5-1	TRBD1	CASSKQGVETQYF
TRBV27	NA	CASSLRGDFYGYTF
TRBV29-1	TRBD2	CSVARGSGSYEQYF
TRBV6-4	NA	CASSAGRGGGYGYTF
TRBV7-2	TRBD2	CASSSGLAGGIGELFF
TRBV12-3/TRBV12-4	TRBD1	CASSPLGTGYSGANVLTF
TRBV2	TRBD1	CASSDLHRGHNGYTF
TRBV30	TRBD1	CAWRTQGDTEAFF
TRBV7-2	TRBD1	CASSLAGQRAFF
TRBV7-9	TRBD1	CASVQGADTIYF